This TCR beta chain was captured in a study of glioma-infiltrating T cells after dendritic cell vaccination. TCRdb's table, derived via immunoSEQ multiplex PCR, lists solely in-frame clones and lacks some. The sample includes tens of thousands of clones, 90% to 95% of them seen just once. V trimming: 1 base; J trimming: 7 bases; junction bases outside the gene matches: 4. Per germline, CDR1 MGHRA and CDR2 YSYEKL. CDR3 size: 14 residues. This chain uses TRBV4-1 with TRBJ1-1, with 9 bases matching TRBD1. This receptor was taken from a human donor with glioblastoma. This sample comprised blood, obtained before dendritic cell vaccination. CDR3 amino acids: CASSQGTGVVEAFF. Here the CDR3 DNA reads TGCGCCAGCAGCCAAGGGACAGGGGTGGTTGAAGCTTTCTTT.